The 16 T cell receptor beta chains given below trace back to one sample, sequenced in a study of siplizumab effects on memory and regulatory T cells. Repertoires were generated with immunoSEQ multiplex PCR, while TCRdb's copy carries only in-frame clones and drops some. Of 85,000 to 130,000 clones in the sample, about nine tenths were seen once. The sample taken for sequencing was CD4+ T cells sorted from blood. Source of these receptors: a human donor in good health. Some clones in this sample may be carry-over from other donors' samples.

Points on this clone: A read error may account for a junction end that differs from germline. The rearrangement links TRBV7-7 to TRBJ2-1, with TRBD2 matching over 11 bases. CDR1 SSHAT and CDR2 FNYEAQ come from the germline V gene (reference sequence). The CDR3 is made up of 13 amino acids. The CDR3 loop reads CASSLAGGLEQFF. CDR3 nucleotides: TGTGCTAGCAGCTTAGCGGGAGGGCTTGAGCAGTTCTTC.

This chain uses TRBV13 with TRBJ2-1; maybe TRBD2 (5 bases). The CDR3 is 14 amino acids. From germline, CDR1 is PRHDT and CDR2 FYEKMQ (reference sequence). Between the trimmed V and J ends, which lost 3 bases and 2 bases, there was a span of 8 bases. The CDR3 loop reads CASSFLEAYNEQFF. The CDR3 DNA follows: TGTGCCAGCAGCTTTTTGGAGGCCTACAATGAGCAGTTCTTC. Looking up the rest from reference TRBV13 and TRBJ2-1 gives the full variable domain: AAGVIQSPRHLIKEKRETATLKCYPIPRHDTVYWYQQGPGQDPQFLISFYEKMQSDKGSIPDRFSAQQFSDYHSELNMSSLELGDSALYFCASSFLEAYNEQFFGPGTRLTVL.

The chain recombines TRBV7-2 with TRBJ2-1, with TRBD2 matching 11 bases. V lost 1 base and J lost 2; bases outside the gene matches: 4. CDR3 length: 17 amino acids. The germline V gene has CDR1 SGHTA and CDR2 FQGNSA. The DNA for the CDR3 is TGTGCCAGCAGCTTAGTAGGGACTAGCGGTACCTACAATGAGCAGTTCTTC. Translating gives CASSLVGTSGTYNEQFF.

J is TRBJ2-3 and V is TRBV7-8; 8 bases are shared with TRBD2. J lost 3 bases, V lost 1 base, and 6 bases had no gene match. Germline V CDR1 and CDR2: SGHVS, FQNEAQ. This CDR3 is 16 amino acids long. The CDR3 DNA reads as TGTGCCAGCAGCTTAGTGGGCGGGAGGTCAACAGATACGCAGTATTTT. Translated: CASSLVGGRSTDTQYF.

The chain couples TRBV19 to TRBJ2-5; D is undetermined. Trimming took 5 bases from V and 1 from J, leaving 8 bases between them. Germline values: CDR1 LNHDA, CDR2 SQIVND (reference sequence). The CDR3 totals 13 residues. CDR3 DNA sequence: TGTGCCAGTAGTCCCCTTGGCCAAGAGACCCAGTACTTC. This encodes CASSPLGQETQYF.

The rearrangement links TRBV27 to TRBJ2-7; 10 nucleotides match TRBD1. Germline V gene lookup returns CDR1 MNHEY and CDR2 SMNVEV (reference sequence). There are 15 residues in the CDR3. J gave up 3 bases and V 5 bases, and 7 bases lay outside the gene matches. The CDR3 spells CASSPKWTGGYEQYF. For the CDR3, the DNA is TGTGCCAGCAGTCCCAAGTGGACAGGGGGCTACGAGCAGTACTTC.

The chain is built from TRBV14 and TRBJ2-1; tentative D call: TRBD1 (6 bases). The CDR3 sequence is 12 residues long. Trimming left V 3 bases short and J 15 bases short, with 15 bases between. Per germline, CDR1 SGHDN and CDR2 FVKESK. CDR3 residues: CASSQTRGNAFF. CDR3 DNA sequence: TGTGCCAGCAGCCAGACGAGGGGGAACGCGTTCTTC.

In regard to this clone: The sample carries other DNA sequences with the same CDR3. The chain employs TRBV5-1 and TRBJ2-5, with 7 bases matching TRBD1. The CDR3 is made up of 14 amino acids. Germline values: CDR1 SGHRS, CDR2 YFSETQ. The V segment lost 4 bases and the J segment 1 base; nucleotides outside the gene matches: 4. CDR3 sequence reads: CASSRDSFQETQYF. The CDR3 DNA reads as TGCGCCAGCAGCCGGGACAGCTTCCAAGAGACCCAGTACTTC. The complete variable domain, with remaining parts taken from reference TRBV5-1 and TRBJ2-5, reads KAGVTQTPRYLIKTRGQQVTLSCSPISGHRSVSWYQQTPGQGLQFLFEYFSETQRNKGNFPGRFSGRQFSNSRSEMNVSTLELGDSALYLCASSRDSFQETQYFGPGTRLLVL.

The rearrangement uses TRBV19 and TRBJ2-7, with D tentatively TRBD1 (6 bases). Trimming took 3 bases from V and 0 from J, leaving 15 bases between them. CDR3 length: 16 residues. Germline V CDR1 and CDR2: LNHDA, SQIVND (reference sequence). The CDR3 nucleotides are TGTGCCAGTAGTATTGGACAGAGGGCTTACTCCTACGAGCAGTACTTC. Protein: CASSIGQRAYSYEQYF.

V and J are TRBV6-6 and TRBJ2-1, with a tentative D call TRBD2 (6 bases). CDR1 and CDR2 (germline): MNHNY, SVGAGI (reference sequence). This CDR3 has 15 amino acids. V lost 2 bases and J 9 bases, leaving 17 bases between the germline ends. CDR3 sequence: CASSYGPEKEGEQFF. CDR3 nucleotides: TGTGCCAGCAGTTACGGTCCGGAGAAGGAGGGTGAGCAGTTCTTC.

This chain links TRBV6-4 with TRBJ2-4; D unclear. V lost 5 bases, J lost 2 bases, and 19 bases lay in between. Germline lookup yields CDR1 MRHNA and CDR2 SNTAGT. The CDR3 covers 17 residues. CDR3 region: CASSTLERGWSKNIQYF. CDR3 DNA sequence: TGTGCCAGCAGTACCCTCGAGCGTGGTTGGTCCAAAAACATTCAGTACTTC.

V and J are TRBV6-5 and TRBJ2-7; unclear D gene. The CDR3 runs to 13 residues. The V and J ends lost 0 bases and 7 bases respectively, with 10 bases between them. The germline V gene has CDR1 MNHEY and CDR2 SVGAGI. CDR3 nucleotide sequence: TGTGCCAGCAGTTACTCATTAGATGGGGAGCAGTACTTC. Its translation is CASSYSLDGEQYF.

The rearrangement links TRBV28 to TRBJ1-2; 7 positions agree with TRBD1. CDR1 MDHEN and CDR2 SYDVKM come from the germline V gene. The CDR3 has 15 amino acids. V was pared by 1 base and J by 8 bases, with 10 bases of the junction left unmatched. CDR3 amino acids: CASSLSLGQAGGYTF. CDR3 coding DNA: TGTGCCAGCAGTTTATCTCTCGGACAGGCTGGCGGCTACACCTTC.

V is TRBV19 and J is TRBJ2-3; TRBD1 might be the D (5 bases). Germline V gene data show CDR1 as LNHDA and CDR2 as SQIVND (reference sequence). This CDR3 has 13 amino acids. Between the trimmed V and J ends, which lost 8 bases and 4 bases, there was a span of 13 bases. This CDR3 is CASGWGDSDTQYF. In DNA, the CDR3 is TGTGCCAGTGGTTGGGGCGATTCAGATACGCAGTATTTT.

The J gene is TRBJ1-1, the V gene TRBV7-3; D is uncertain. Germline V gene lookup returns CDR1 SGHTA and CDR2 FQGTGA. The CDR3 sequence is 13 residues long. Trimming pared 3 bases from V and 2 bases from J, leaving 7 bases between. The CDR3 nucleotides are TGTGCCAGCAGCTTCGCTCCAAACACTGAAGCTTTCTTT. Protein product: CASSFAPNTEAFF.

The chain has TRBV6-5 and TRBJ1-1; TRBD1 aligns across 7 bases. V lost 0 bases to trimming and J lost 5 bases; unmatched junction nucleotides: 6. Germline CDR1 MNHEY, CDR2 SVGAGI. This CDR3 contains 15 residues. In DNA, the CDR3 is TGTGCCAGCAGTTACTCGACAGGGAGGGCAACTGAAGCTTTCTTT. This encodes CASSYSTGRATEAFF.